The 10 T cell receptor beta chains below all came from one sample that was sequenced in a study of blood T cell repertoires in COVID-19. Only in-frame clones appear in the TCRdb table, and some are missing; sequencing was by immunoSEQ multiplex PCR. The table shows about 150,000 clones, with about 80% occurring only once. Specimen: PBMCs or T cells enriched from blood (not recorded which). These receptors were taken from a man aged 45-65 years who had recovered from COVID-19.

The rearrangement uses TRBV7-9 and TRBJ1-6, with 7 bases fitting TRBD1. V gave up 2 bases and J gave up 8 bases; unmatched junction bases: 6. The CDR3 length is 15 residues. Germline lookup yields CDR1 SEHNR and CDR2 FQNEAQ (reference sequence). CDR3 amino acids: CASSLTGQSDSPLHF. Here the CDR3 DNA reads TGTGCCAGCAGCTTAACGGGACAGTCAGATTCACCCCTCCACTTT. Full variable domain (outside the CDR3, taken from reference TRBV7-9 and TRBJ1-6): DTGVSQNPRHKITKRGQNVTFRCDPISEHNRLYWYRQTLGQGPEFLTYFQNEAQLEKSRLLSDRFSAERPKGSFSTLEIQRTEQGDSAMYLCASSLTGQSDSPLHFGNGTRLTVT.

The rearrangement joins TRBV3-1 (or the pseudogene TRBV3-2) to TRBJ1-1, with 7 nucleotides matching TRBD1. V lost 3 bases, J lost 1 base, and 8 bases stayed unmatched. The CDR3 consists of 16 residues. Germline V gene data show CDR1 as LGHDT and CDR2 as YNNKEL (reference sequence). CDR3 protein: CASSHAPGTENTEAFF. For the CDR3, the DNA is TGTGCCAGCAGCCATGCCCCCGGGACAGAGAACACTGAAGCTTTCTTT.

The J gene is TRBJ1-4, the V gene TRBV6-5; weak D call: TRBD1 (6 bases). Germline V lookup: CDR1 MNHEY, CDR2 SVGAGI. This CDR3 is built from 15 residues. Trimming stripped 0 bases from V and 5 bases from J, with 10 bases between. CDR3 residues: CASSYSWGPNEKLFF. DNA of the CDR3: TGTGCCAGCAGTTACTCTTGGGGGCCGAATGAAAAACTGTTTTTT.

The V call is TRBV7-8, the J call TRBJ1-2; D not resolved. V was shortened by 8 bases and J by 6 bases, with 16 bases between the two germline ends. The CDR3 runs 13 residues. In germline, CDR1 is SGHVS, CDR2 FQNEAQ. CDR3 DNA sequence: TGTGCCAGCCAACCGGCAGCTACTAATGGCTACACCTTC. Encoded protein: CASQPAATNGYTF.

The J gene is TRBJ2-5, the V gene TRBV30; D is unresolved. Germline-derived CDR1 and CDR2 are GTSNPN and SVGIG (reference sequence). CDR3 length: 13 residues. V was cut by 0 bases and J by 1 base, with 6 bases left in between. CDR3 in amino acids: CAWSVGVQETQYF. The DNA for the CDR3 is TGTGCCTGGAGTGTAGGAGTCCAAGAGACCCAGTACTTC.

The chain couples TRBV7-3 to TRBJ2-1; 10 bases align to TRBD1. There are 14 residues in the CDR3. Germline V gene data show CDR1 as SGHTA and CDR2 as FQGTGA. J lost 8 bases, V lost 2 bases, and 3 bases had no gene match. In DNA form, the CDR3 reads TGTGCCAGCAGCTTAGGGACAGGGGTGTATGAGCAGTTCTTC. Translated: CASSLGTGVYEQFF. The full variable domain, completed using reference TRBV7-3 and TRBJ2-1, is GAGVSQTPSNKVTEKGKYVELRCDPISGHTALYWYRQSLGQGPEFLIYFQGTGAADDSGLPNDRFFAVRPEGSVSTLKIQRTERGDSAVYLCASSLGTGVYEQFFGPGTRLTVL.

This clone appeared once. This chain joins TRBV3-1 (or the pseudogene TRBV3-2) and TRBJ1-1; weak D call: TRBD1 (6 bases). From germline, CDR1 is LGHDT and CDR2 YNNKEL (reference sequence). The CDR3 extends over 13 amino acids. The ends were cut back, 0 bases at V and 10 bases at J, with 12 bases in the middle. The CDR3 region has the DNA TGTGCCAGCAGCCAAGAGGGCGGCAGGGGAGCTTTCTTT. This codes for CASSQEGGRGAFF.

V and J are TRBV30 and TRBJ2-3; 7 bases line up with TRBD1. The V and J ends lost 4 bases and 5 bases, in that order; junction bases with no gene match: 9. This CDR3 is built from 14 residues. Germline loops: CDR1 GTSNPN, CDR2 SVGIG (reference sequence). In DNA, the CDR3 is TGTGCCTGGATACAGGGGACAAAGGTAGATACGCAGTATTTT. This gives the protein CAWIQGTKVDTQYF.

The genes are TRBV14 and TRBJ1-2; D may be TRBD1 (5 bases). Trimming removed 1 base from V and 1 base from J, with 10 bases in between. This CDR3 has 15 residues. CDR1 SGHDN and CDR2 FVKESK come from the germline V gene. The CDR3 DNA reads as TGTGCCAGCAGCCAAGCTCAGACAGTTAACTATGGCTACACCTTC. Translating it yields CASSQAQTVNYGYTF. The full variable domain, with the rest looked up from reference TRBV14 and TRBJ1-2, is EAGVTQFPSHSVIEKGQTVTLRCDPISGHDNLYWYRRVMGKEIKFLLHFVKESKQDESGMPNNRFLAERTGGTYSTLKVQPAELEDSGVYFCASSQAQTVNYGYTFGSGTRLTVV.

The rearrangement joins TRBV3-1 (or the pseudogene TRBV3-2) to TRBJ1-3, with D tentatively TRBD1 (5 bases). V gave up 0 bases and J gave up 3 bases, with 12 bases separating them. CDR1 and CDR2 from the germline V gene are LGHDT and YNNKEL (reference sequence). The CDR3 is 16 residues long. The CDR3 DNA is TGTGCCAGCAGCCAAGATTTTAGACAGCATGGAAACACCATATATTTT. Encoded protein: CASSQDFRQHGNTIYF.